A selection of T cell receptor beta chains follows, all from one sample in a study of siplizumab effects on memory and regulatory T cells. Measured with immunoSEQ multiplex PCR; TCRdb has only the in-frame clones, and not every one. The sample lists around 68,000 clones, 88% occurring once. Sequencing was carried out using Tregs sorted from blood. The receptor source for this set is a human donor in good health. Both conserved end residues are part of each CDR3. D genes are given only for firm matches. A clone size is listed for some rows: how often the clone was seen (once, few, many), or a class if it is expanded.

>TRBV5-1|.|TRBJ2-3|.
CASSLAKTDTQYF
TGTGCCAGCAGCTTGGCCAAAACAGATACGCAGTATTTT
>TRBV7-9|.|TRBJ2-6|.
CASSLARDSQGSGANVLTF
TGTGCCAGCAGCTTAGCGCGGGACAGCCAGGGGTCTGGGGCCAACGTCCTGACTTTC
>TRBV5-1|few|TRBJ1-2|TRBD1
CASSLDRTGTYGYTF
TGCGCCAGCAGCTTGGATAGGACAGGGACCTATGGCTACACCTTC
>TRBV7-9|.|TRBJ2-1|.
CASSLTPRSGSSYNEQFF
TGTGCCAGCAGCTTAACCCCTCGGAGCGGAAGCTCCTACAATGAGCAGTTCTTC
>TRBV18|.|TRBJ2-7|.
CASSPGPSSYEQYF
TGTGCCAGCTCGCCGGGCCCCAGCTCCTACGAGCAGTACTTC
>TRBV5-1|.|TRBJ2-3|TRBD2
CASSLLGLAVVTDTQYF
TGCGCCAGCAGCTTGCTCGGACTAGCGGTGGTCACAGATACGCAGTATTTT
>TRBV10-3|.|TRBJ2-7|TRBD2
CAISDSGRAVYEQYF
TGTGCCATCAGTGATAGCGGGAGGGCCGTCTACGAGCAGTACTTC
>TRBV11-3|.|TRBJ2-2|.
CASSYRDPGWLTGELFF
TGTGCCAGCAGCTACCGGGACCCCGGTTGGTTAACCGGGGAGCTGTTTTTT
>TRBV4-1|.|TRBJ1-2|TRBD1
CASSPRATGGNYGYTF
TGCGCCAGCAGCCCTAGGGCGACAGGGGGTAACTATGGCTACACCTTC
>TRBV11-2|few|TRBJ2-1|TRBD2
CASSLNSGRAYNEQFF
TGTGCCAGCAGCTTAAATAGCGGGAGGGCCTACAATGAGCAGTTCTTC
>TRBV6-1|.|TRBJ1-5|.
CASSEFGRGFGSNQPQHF
TGTGCCAGCAGTGAATTCGGGCGAGGTTTTGGCAGCAATCAGCCCCAGCATTTT
>TRBV28|.|TRBJ2-7|.
CASSLRGPVYYEQYF
TGTGCCAGCAGTCTTCGTGGGCCCGTGTACTACGAGCAGTACTTC
>TRBV19|few|TRBJ1-1|.
CASSMFRSPEAFF
TGTGCCAGTAGTATGTTCAGAAGTCCTGAAGCTTTCTTT
>TRBV25-1|.|TRBJ1-1|.
CASSPRQLPNTEAFF
TGTGCCAGCAGTCCCCGACAATTACCGAACACTGAAGCTTTCTTT
>TRBV29-1|.|TRBJ2-7|.
CSVGQSQGEQYF
TGCAGCGTTGGACAGTCCCAGGGCGAGCAGTACTTC
>TRBV2|.|TRBJ2-7|.
CASSARRYYEQYF
TGTGCCAGCAGTGCCCGCCGTTACTACGAGCAGTACTTC
>TRBV18|.|TRBJ2-1|TRBD2
CASSLGLAGSGEQFF
TGTGCCAGCTCTTTGGGACTAGCGGGATCTGGTGAGCAGTTCTTC
>TRBV18|.|TRBJ2-5|TRBD1
CASSPPGQGSGETQYF
TGTGCCAGCTCACCACCGGGACAGGGCTCCGGAGAGACCCAGTACTTC